The clone carrying this T cell receptor beta chain was picked up many times. Its antigen is unknown. Template switching by 5'RACE produced TCR cDNA, adding a universal primer site and UMIs. TCRdb analysed the 5' RACE reads with MiXCR anew, one entry per CDR3 protein. The sample carries over 100,000 distinct CDR3 sequences, around 8% recorded once. This CDR3 contains 14 residues. V lost 0 bases and J lost 1, with 9 bases in between. From germline, CDR1 is DFQATT and CDR2 SNEGSKA (reference sequence). This entry belongs to a study of T cells after yellow fever vaccination. On the study more broadly: Low-cell-number fractions were prepared with SMART-Seq v4 Ultra Low Input. General study findings and limits: The secondary response peaked faster, at day 5 versus 15, but was weaker. Clones that expanded after primary vaccination mostly reappeared after the booster (96% CD4, 70% to 90% CD8).

The specimen comprised CD8+ T cells sorted from PBMCs, sampled 45 days after the yellow fever booster vaccination. The TCR comes from a man between 25 and 39 years old who received the YFV17D yellow fever vaccine. J is TRBJ1-2 and V is TRBV20-1; D is unclear. The CDR3 nucleotides read TGCAGTGCTAGAGATCTCTCTGGTAACTATGGCTACACCTTC. This gives the protein CSARDLSGNYGYTF.